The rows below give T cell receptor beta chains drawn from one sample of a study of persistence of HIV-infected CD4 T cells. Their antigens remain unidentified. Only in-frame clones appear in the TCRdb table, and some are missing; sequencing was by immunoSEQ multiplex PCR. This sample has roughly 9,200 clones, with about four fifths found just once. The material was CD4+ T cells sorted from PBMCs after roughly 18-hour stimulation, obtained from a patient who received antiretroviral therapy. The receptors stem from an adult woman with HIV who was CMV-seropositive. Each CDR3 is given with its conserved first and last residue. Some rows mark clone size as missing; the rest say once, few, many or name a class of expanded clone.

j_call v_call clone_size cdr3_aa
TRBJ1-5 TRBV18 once CASSQQGNQPQHF
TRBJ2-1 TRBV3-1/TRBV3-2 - CATPGTVGNEQFF
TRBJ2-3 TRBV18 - CASSPPLGLIATQYF
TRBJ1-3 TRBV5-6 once CASSLGSRSGNTIYF
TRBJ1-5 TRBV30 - CAWSGQVNQPQHF
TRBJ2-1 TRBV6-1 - CASGEPNYNEQFF
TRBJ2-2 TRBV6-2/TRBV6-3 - CASSYVSPGELFF
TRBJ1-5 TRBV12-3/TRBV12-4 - CASRRLVSQPQHF
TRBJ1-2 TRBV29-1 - CSVGQASNNYGYTF
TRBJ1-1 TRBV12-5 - CASGPGLGPASEAFF
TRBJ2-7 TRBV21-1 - CASSPRTGRSYEQYF